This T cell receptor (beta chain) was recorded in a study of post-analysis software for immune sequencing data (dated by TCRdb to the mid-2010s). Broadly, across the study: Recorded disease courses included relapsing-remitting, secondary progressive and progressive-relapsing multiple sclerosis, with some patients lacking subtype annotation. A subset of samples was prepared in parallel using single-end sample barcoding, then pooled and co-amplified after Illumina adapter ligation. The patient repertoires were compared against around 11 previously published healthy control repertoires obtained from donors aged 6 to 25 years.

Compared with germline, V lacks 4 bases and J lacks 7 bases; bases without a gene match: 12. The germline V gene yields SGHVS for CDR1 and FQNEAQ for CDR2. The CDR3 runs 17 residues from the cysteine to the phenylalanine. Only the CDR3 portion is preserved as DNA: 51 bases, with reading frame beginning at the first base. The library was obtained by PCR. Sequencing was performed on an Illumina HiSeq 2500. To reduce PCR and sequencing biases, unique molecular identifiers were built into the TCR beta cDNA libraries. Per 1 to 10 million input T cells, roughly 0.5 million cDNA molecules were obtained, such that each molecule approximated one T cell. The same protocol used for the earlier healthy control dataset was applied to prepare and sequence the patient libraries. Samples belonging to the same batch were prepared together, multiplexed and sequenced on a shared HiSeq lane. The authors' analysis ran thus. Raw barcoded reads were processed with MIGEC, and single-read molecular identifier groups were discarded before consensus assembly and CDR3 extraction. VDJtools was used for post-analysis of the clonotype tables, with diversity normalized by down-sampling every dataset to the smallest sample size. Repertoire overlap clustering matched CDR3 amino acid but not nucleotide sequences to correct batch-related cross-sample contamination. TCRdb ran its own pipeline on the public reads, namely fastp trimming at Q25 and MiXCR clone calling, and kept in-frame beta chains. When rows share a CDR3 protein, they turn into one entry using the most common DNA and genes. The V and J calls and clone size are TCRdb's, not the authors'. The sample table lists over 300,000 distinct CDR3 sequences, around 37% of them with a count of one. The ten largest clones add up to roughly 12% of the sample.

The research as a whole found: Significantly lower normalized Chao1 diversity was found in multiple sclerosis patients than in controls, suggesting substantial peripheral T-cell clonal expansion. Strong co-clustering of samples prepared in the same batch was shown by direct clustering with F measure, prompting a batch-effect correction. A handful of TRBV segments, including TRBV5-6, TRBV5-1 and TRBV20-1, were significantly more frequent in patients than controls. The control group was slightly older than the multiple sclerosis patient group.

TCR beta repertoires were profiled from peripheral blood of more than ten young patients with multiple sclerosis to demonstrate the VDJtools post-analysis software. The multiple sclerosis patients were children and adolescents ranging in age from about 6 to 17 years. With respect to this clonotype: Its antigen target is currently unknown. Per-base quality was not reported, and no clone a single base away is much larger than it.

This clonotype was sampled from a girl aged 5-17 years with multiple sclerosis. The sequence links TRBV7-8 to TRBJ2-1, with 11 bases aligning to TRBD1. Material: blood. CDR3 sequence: CASSSPRTGGGWNEQFF. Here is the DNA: TGTGCCAGCAGCTCCCCCCGGACAGGGGGCGGGTGGAATGAGCAGTTCTTC.